The 8 T cell receptor beta chains in this list originate from one sample, sequenced in a study of T cell responses to AZD1222 COVID-19 vaccine. Sequencing was performed with immunoSEQ multiplex PCR; in TCRdb, only in-frame clones are kept and a portion is missing. Counted here are about 54,000 clones, around 92% occurring once; the ten biggest clones make up just under 2%. The source material was peripheral blood, sampled on day 0 of AZD1222 vaccination. These TCRs come from an adult in good health.

This chain uses TRBV7-9 with TRBJ2-7, with a tentative D call TRBD1 (7 bases). Germline CDR1 and CDR2: SEHNR and FQNEAQ (reference sequence). This CDR3 has 16 residues. V lost 1 base to trimming and J lost 2 bases, with 15 bases between them. This CDR3 reads CASSLGGGTVTYEQYF. CDR3 nucleotides: TGTGCCAGCAGCTTAGGAGGAGGGACAGTCACCTACGAGCAGTACTTC.

CDR3 in amino acids: CAVESGRAENEQYF. The CDR3 region has the DNA TGTGCCGTCGAAAGCGGGAGGGCCGAGAACGAGCAGTACTTC. This chain links TRBV28 with TRBJ2-7; 10 bases match TRBD2. CDR3 length: 14 residues. Germline lookup yields CDR1 MDHEN and CDR2 SYDVKM. The J segment lost 5 bases and the V segment lost 11 bases, leaving 12 bases of the junction unmatched. Drawing the rest from reference TRBV28 and TRBJ2-7, the complete variable domain is DVKVTQSSRYLVKRTGEKVFLECVQDMDHENMFWYRQDPGLGLRLIYFSYDVKMKEKGDIPEGYSVSREKKERFSLILESASTNQTSMYLCAVESGRAENEQYFGPGTRLTVT.

The chain couples TRBV5-1 to TRBJ2-1; TRBD2 agrees at 11 bases. The CDR3 is 14 residues long. CDR1 and CDR2 (germline): SGHRS, YFSETQ. V gave up 4 bases and J gave up 9 bases; unmatched junction bases: 6. Here the CDR3 DNA reads TGCGCCAGCAGCCCGGAAGGACTAGCGGGTGAGCAGTTCTTC. Its translation is CASSPEGLAGEQFF.

This chain connects TRBV9 to TRBJ2-1, with 7 bases lining up with TRBD2. CDR3 length: 15 amino acids. Germline loops: CDR1 SGDLS, CDR2 YYNGEE. V gave up 2 bases and J gave up 2 bases; unmatched junction bases: 4. The CDR3 loop is CASSVSGTPYNEQFF. DNA of the CDR3: TGTGCCAGCAGCGTCAGCGGGACCCCCTACAATGAGCAGTTCTTC.

The chain uses TRBV10-3 and TRBJ2-3; 8 bases match TRBD2. Germline CDR1 is ENHRY and CDR2 is SYGVKD. V shed 4 bases, J shed 6 bases, and the junction held 9 bases outside the gene matches. The CDR3 covers 15 residues. CDR3 residues: CAISGAGAHSDTQYF. CDR3 coding DNA: TGTGCCATCAGTGGAGCGGGGGCCCACTCGGATACGCAGTATTTT.

The CDR3 DNA is TGTGCCAGCCCTTCCGGGGGTGGAAGAAATCAGCCCCAGCATTTT. It encodes CASPSGGGRNQPQHF. The chain combines TRBV6-4 with TRBJ1-5; tentative D call: TRBD1 (5 bases). CDR3 length equals 15 residues. V was clipped by 8 bases and J by 4 bases, with 18 bases between them. Germline V gene sequence: CDR1 MRHNA, CDR2 SNTAGT.

V gene TRBV6-5 combines with J gene TRBJ2-5; D uncertain. Germline assignment: CDR1 MNHEY and CDR2 SVGAGI. V lost 5 bases and J lost 4, with 8 bases in between. This CDR3 spans 12 amino acids. As DNA, the CDR3 is TGTGCCAGCAGTACCTTTGGAGAGACCCAGTACTTC. Protein: CASSTFGETQYF.

The chain links TRBV19 to TRBJ1-5; D not certain. V was trimmed by 5 bases and J by 6 bases, leaving 11 bases between them. This CDR3 is 13 amino acids long. In germline, CDR1 is LNHDA, CDR2 SQIVND (reference sequence). The CDR3, as DNA: TGTGCCAGTAGTTTCCGCGAGAGTCAGCCCCAGCATTTT. Translated: CASSFRESQPQHF. Drawing the rest from reference TRBV19 and TRBJ1-5, the complete variable domain is DGGITQSPKYLFRKEGQNVTLSCEQNLNHDAMYWYRQDPGQGLRLIYYSQIVNDFQKGDIAEGYSVSREKKESFPLTVTSAQKNPTAFYLCASSFRESQPQHFGDGTRLSIL.